This T cell receptor beta chain came from a study of control samples from healthy donors and cancer patients. Libraries were prepared by immunoSEQ multiplex PCR; TCRdb keeps only in-frame clonotypes and omits some of them. The data contain 150,000 to 200,000 clones, about 91% of them singletons. The sample holds one count of this clone. This CDR3 has 13 amino acids. V was trimmed by 8 bases and J by 2 bases, leaving 13 bases between them. From germline, CDR1 is MNHEY and CDR2 SVGAGI. This TCR was sampled from a woman in her forties in good health. This chain connects TRBV6-5 to TRBJ2-7; D possibly corresponds to TRBD1 (6 bases). The sequenced material came from blood. CDR3 loop: CASCGQFPYEQYF. CDR3 DNA: TGTGCCAGCTGCGGACAGTTCCCCTACGAGCAGTACTTC.